This T cell receptor (beta chain) was documented in a study of memory CD4+ T cells and cytomegalovirus serostatus. For the study at large: This sample comes from healthy Belgian adults, several CMV seropositive, roughly 22 seronegative.

This clone came up a few times. Germline-derived CDR1 and CDR2 are GTSNPN and SVGIG (reference sequence). V shed 0 bases and J shed 9 bases, with 12 bases lying between them. The CDR3 is 13 residues long. Single viable CD3+CD4+CD8-CD45RO+ cells were sorted as the memory CD4+ T cells. Serum IgG to CMV pp150, pp28, p38 and p52 defined serostatus. Total CD4+ T cells were enriched by CD4 positive selection. Per the authors' pipeline: After removing out-of-frame reads, 2 million to 2.5 million distinct TCRbeta sequences remained. Libraries were prepared by immunoSEQ multiplex PCR; TCRdb keeps only in-frame clonotypes and omits some of them. That table gives V, J and clone size, and the DNA gave D and trimming. The table shows about 44,000 clones, with over 60% occurring only once.

The rearrangement uses TRBV30 and TRBJ1-5, with D hard to call. Sequenced input: memory CD4+ T cells from blood. The source is an adult in good health and CMV-seronegative. CDR3 in DNA: TGTGCCTGGAGTGTTAGAGGAGAGGGGCCCCAGCATTTT. Translated, it gives CAWSVRGEGPQHF. Complete variable domain (other parts from reference TRBV30 and TRBJ1-5): SQTIHQWPATLVQPVGSPLSLECTVEGTSNPNLYWYRQAAGRGLQLLFYSVGIGQISSEVPQNLSASRPQDRQFILSSKKLLLSDSGFYLCAWSVRGEGPQHFGDGTRLSIL.